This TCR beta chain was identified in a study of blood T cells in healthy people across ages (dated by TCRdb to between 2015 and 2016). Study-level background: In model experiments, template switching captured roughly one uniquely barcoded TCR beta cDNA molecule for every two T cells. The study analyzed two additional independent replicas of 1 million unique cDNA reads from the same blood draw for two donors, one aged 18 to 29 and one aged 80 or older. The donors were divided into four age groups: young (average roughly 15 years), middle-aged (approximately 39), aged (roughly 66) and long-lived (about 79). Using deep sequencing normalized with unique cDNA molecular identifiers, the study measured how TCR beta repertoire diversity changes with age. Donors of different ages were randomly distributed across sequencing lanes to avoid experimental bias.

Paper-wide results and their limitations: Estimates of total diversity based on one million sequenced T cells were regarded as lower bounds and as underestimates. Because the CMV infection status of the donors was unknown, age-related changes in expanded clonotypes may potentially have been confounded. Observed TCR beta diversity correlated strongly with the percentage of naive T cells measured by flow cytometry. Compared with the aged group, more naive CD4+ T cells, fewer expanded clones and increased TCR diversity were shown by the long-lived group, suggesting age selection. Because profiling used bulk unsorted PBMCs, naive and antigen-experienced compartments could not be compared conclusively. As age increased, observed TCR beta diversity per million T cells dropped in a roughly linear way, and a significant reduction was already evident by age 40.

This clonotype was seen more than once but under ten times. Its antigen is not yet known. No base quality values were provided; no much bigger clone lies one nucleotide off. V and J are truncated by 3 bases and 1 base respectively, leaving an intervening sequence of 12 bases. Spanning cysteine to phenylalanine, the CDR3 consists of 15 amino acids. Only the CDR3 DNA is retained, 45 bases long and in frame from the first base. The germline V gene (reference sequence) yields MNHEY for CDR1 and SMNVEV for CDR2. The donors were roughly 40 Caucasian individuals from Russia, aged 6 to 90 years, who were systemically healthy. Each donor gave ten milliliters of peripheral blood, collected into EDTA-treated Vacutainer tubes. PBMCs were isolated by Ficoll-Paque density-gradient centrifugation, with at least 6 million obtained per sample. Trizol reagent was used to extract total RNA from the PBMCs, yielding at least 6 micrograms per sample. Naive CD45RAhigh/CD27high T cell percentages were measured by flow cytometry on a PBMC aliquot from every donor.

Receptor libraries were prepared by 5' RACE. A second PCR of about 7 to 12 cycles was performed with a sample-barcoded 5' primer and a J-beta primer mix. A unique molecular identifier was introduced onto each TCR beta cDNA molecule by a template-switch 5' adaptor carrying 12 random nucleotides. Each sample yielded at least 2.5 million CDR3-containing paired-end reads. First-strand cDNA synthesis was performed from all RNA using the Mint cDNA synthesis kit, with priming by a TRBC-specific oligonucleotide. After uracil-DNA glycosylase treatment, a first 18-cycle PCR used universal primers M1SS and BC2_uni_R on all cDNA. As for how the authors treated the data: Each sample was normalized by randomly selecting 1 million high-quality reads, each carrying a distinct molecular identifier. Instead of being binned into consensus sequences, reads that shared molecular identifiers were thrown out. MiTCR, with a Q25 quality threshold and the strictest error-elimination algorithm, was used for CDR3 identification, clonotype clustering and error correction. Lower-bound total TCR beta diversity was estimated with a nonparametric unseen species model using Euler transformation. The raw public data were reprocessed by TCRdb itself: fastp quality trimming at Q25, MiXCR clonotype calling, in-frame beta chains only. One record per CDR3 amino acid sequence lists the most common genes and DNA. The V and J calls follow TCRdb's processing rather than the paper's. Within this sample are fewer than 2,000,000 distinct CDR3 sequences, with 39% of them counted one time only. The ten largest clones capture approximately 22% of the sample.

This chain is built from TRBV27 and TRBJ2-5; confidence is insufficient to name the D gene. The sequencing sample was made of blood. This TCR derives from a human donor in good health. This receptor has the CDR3 CASSFGIGSQETQYF. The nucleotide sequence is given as TGTGCCAGCAGTTTCGGCATCGGGTCCCAAGAGACCCAGTACTTC.